Following are 17 T cell receptor beta chains from one sample sequenced in a study of blood T cell repertoires in COVID-19. Data came from immunoSEQ multiplex PCR; TCRdb stores just in-frame clones and leaves some out. The table lists about 370,000 clones, roughly 86% of them singletons. The material sequenced was peripheral blood. The receptor source for this set is a woman in her twenties or thirties with COVID-19, enrolled during active disease.

This chain joins TRBV19 and TRBJ2-2; D remains unclear. This CDR3 contains 14 residues. V lost 5 bases to trimming and J lost 5 bases, with 12 bases between them. Germline-derived CDR1 and CDR2 are LNHDA and SQIVND (reference sequence). The CDR3 DNA is TGTGCCAGTAGTTCCCAAGGAGAAACCGGGGAGCTGTTTTTT. Residues: CASSSQGETGELFF.

The chain combines TRBV5-6 with TRBJ1-3; 10 bases are shared with TRBD1. The length of the CDR3 is 17 residues. V shed 2 bases, J shed 4 bases, and the junction held 9 bases outside the gene matches. CDR1 and CDR2 from the germline V gene are SGHDT and YYEEEE. CDR3 coding DNA: TGTGCCAGCAGCTTTCGACCGACAGGGGGCTTCGGAAACACCATATATTTT. Translated: CASSFRPTGGFGNTIYF.

The chain has TRBV21-1 and TRBJ2-7; the table's D call, TRBD2, has no DNA check behind it. TRBV21-1 is a pseudogene segment. The CDR3 length is 11 residues. This chain's CDR3 is CASEASHEQYF. CDR3 sequence (DNA): TGTGCCAGCGAGGCCTCCCACGAGCAGTACTTC.

The chain employs TRBV11-1 and TRBJ1-1, with 8 bases fitting TRBD1. The germline gives CDR1 SGHAT, CDR2 FQDESV (reference sequence). This CDR3 contains 12 residues. V dropped 5 bases and J dropped 4; count of bases not matched to a gene: 0. CDR3: CASSTGGTEAFF. CDR3 DNA sequence: TGTGCCAGCAGCACAGGGGGCACTGAAGCTTTCTTT.

The count of this clone is one. This sequence joins TRBV2 and TRBJ2-3; D uncertain. Germline loops: CDR1 SNHLY, CDR2 FYNNEI. CDR3 length equals 11 residues. V was shortened by 6 bases and J by 2 bases, with 3 bases between the two germline ends. CDR3 amino acids: CASSYTDTQYF. DNA for the CDR3: TGTGCCAGCAGCTACACAGATACGCAGTATTTT.

The rearrangement links TRBV19 to TRBJ1-1; 7 nucleotides line up with TRBD1. Germline V gene data show CDR1 as LNHDA and CDR2 as SQIVND (reference sequence). Trimming took 6 bases from V and 0 from J; bases not matched to a gene: 7. The CDR3 sequence is 15 residues long. CDR3 DNA sequence: TGTGCCAGTAGAATTCGAGGGACAGTGAACACTGAAGCTTTCTTT. It encodes CASRIRGTVNTEAFF.

This clone appeared once. The chain joins TRBV2 to TRBJ1-5; D is unclear. Per germline, CDR1 SNHLY and CDR2 FYNNEI. The V and J ends lost 5 bases and 6 bases respectively, with 11 bases between them. CDR3 size: 13 residues. The chain's CDR3 is CASSTEGTQPQHF. The CDR3 DNA reads TGTGCCAGCAGTACCGAGGGCACTCAGCCCCAGCATTTT.

J is TRBJ2-1 and V is TRBV10-3, with D unclear. Trimming took 2 bases from V and 1 from J, leaving 9 bases between them. The length of the CDR3 is 15 residues. Germline V gene sequence: CDR1 ENHRY, CDR2 SYGVKD. The chain's CDR3 is CAISEVNGSYNEQFF. As DNA, the CDR3 is TGTGCCATCAGTGAGGTTAACGGGTCCTACAATGAGCAGTTCTTC.

The V gene is TRBV7-9, the J gene TRBJ2-2; D is perhaps TRBD2 (5 bases). The germline V gene encodes CDR1 SEHNR and CDR2 FQNEAQ (reference sequence). V lost 3 bases to trimming and J lost 4 bases, with 9 bases between them. CDR3 length equals 14 residues. This chain's CDR3 is CASSFAGTTGELFF. CDR3 DNA: TGTGCCAGCAGCTTTGCGGGCACCACCGGGGAGCTGTTTTTT.

The chain couples TRBV30 to TRBJ2-1; 7 bases align to TRBD2. The junction had 8 bases not matched to a gene; V was cut back by 2 bases and J by 10 bases. Germline V gene lookup returns CDR1 GTSNPN and CDR2 SVGIG (reference sequence). CDR3 size: 13 residues. The CDR3 loop reads CAWSPTSPDEQFF. In nucleotides, the CDR3 is TGTGCCTGGAGTCCGACTAGCCCCGACGAGCAGTTCTTC.

V and J are TRBV7-9 and TRBJ2-1, with 15 positions matching TRBD2. Germline CDR1 is SEHNR and CDR2 is FQNEAQ (reference sequence). This CDR3 has 17 residues. Trimming removed 3 bases from V and 4 bases from J; junction bases left unmatched: 4. The CDR3 loop is CASSFGLAGGQYNEQFF. The CDR3 nucleotides are TGTGCCAGCAGCTTCGGACTAGCGGGAGGGCAATACAATGAGCAGTTCTTC.

This chain connects TRBV2 to TRBJ2-3, with a tentative D call TRBD1 (6 bases). The CDR3 is 15 residues long. Germline CDR1 is SNHLY and CDR2 is FYNNEI. V was trimmed by 6 bases and J by 1 base, leaving 14 bases between them. CDR3 residues: CASRLQGTRTDTQYF. For the CDR3, the DNA is TGTGCCAGCAGATTACAGGGAACCCGCACAGATACGCAGTATTTT.

The V call is TRBV6-5, the J call TRBJ2-7, with TRBD1 identical over 7 bases. Trimming at V came to 7 bases and at J to 2 bases, leaving 8 bases not matched to a gene. The germline CDR1 and CDR2 sequences are MNHEY and SVGAGI. This CDR3 is 14 amino acids long. CDR3 protein: CASKTGVSTYEQYF. The CDR3 DNA reads as TGTGCCAGCAAAACAGGGGTGTCAACCTACGAGCAGTACTTC.

The chain joins TRBV9 to TRBJ1-2, with no clear D. Germline CDR1 SGDLS, CDR2 YYNGEE. The CDR3 extends over 14 amino acids. The V end was cut by 6 bases, the J end by 3 bases, with 15 bases between. CDR3 DNA sequence: TGTGCCAGCACCCCTTTAGAGGTGGACTATGGCTACACCTTC. It translates to CASTPLEVDYGYTF.

The sample holds a few counts of this clone. V is TRBV15 and J is TRBJ2-5; D is perhaps TRBD1 (6 bases). The CDR3 extends over 14 amino acids. In germline, CDR1 is LNHNV, CDR2 YYDKDF (reference sequence). The germline V and J ends were trimmed by 3 bases and 2 bases, with 10 bases remaining between them. CDR3 protein: CATSSFDRQETQYF. The CDR3, as DNA: TGTGCCACCAGCAGCTTCGACAGGCAAGAGACCCAGTACTTC.

This clone was counted between two and nine times. This chain joins TRBV9 and TRBJ2-5, with D maybe TRBD1 (5 bases). Germline V gene sequence: CDR1 SGDLS, CDR2 YYNGEE. The CDR3 is made up of 14 amino acids. The V gene lost 4 bases and the J gene lost 0 bases, with 10 bases spanning the gap. The CDR3 nucleotides are TGTGCCAGCAGCCTTGGGGCTTACCAAGAGACCCAGTACTTC. Translating gives CASSLGAYQETQYF.

The chain links TRBV28 to TRBJ1-2; TRBD1 matches at 8 bases. The length of the CDR3 is 13 residues. CDR1 and CDR2 (germline): MDHEN, SYDVKM. V trimming: 3 bases; J trimming: 10 bases; junction bases outside the gene matches: 7. The CDR3 coding sequence is TGTGCCAGCAGTTTGGAGCAGGGGGCGGACTACACCTTC. Protein sequence: CASSLEQGADYTF.